One sample yielded the 3 T cell receptor beta chains listed below, sequenced in a study of T cells in Graves' hyperthyroidism and ophthalmopathy. The CDR3 regions of TCR beta were amplified from RNA transcripts. The HTBI set primed first-round TCR CDR3 RT-PCR. TCRdb passed the multiplex PCR reads through MiXCR, listing each CDR3 protein once. The repertoire consists of 150,000 to 200,000 distinct CDR3 sequences, with about 17% occurring once and the leading ten covering about 29%. The sequencing sample was made of blood. These receptors originate from a woman aged 45-65 years with Graves' hyperthyroidism.

This clonotype has a count of ten or more. In DNA form, the CDR3 reads TGTGCCACCAGCAGGGTCAACACCGGGGAGCTGTTTTTT. It codes for CATSRVNTGELFF. This chain links TRBV15 with TRBJ2-2; D not resolved. The V end was cut by 3 bases, the J end by 2 bases, with 4 bases between. This CDR3 has 13 amino acids. Germline V gene lookup returns CDR1 LNHNV and CDR2 YYDKDF (reference sequence).

V and J are TRBV28 and TRBJ1-1; D is perhaps TRBD1 (6 bases). Deletions cut 5 bases from V and 8 bases from J, with 12 bases between. CDR3 length: 12 residues. Germline V gene data show CDR1 as MDHEN and CDR2 as SYDVKM. This CDR3 reads CASSGRGGEAFF. The CDR3 DNA follows: TGTGCCAGCAGTGGGCGGGGGGGCGAAGCTTTCTTT.

There are many counts of this clonotype. The V and J genes are TRBV7-2 and TRBJ2-2; D is ambiguous. The CDR3 covers 14 residues. The V end lost 1 base, the J end lost 2 bases, and 5 bases lay between the germline ends. Germline V gene data show CDR1 as SGHTA and CDR2 as FQGNSA. Written as DNA, the CDR3 is TGTGCCAGCAGCTTAGGGGCCAACACCGGGGAGCTGTTTTTT. Encoded protein: CASSLGANTGELFF.